A single sample gave rise to the 14 T cell receptor beta chains below, sequenced in a study of T-cell reconstitution after alpha-beta-depleted transplantation in children. Molecular barcoding with unique molecular identifiers was used for the TCRbeta library. One entry per CDR3 protein, called by TCRdb with MiXCR from the PCR reads. This table holds around 680,000 distinct CDR3 sequences, roughly 15% found once. This sample comprised PBMCs from the stem cell graft donor, obtained from the stem cell graft. All receptors come from a human donor who donated a stem cell graft to a child with acute myeloid leukemia.

This clonotype was seen only a few times. The gene calls are TRBV5-1 and TRBJ1-1, with TRBD1 matching over 8 bases. Trimming at V came to 4 bases and at J to 4 bases, leaving 9 bases not matched to a gene. The germline V gene encodes CDR1 SGHRS and CDR2 YFSETQ. CDR3 length: 15 residues. The CDR3 reads CASSPTTGEGTEAFF. DNA of the CDR3: TGCGCCAGCAGCCCCACGACAGGGGAGGGCACTGAAGCTTTCTTT.

This clonotype was seen only a few times. The chain carries TRBV6-5 and TRBJ2-2; TRBD1 matches at 7 bases. Unmatched junction bases numbered 8, after V lost 3 bases and J lost 7 bases. This CDR3 region has 15 residues. CDR1 MNHEY and CDR2 SVGAGI come from the germline V gene. DNA of the CDR3: TGTGCCAGCAGTTATTCGGCAGGGGGTCACGGGGAGCTGTTTTTT. This sequence encodes CASSYSAGGHGELFF.

This clonotype has ten or more counts. This sequence joins TRBV27 and TRBJ1-4; D perhaps matches TRBD1 (6 bases). Trimming took off 4 bases at V and 4 bases at J, with 10 bases between the two ends. The CDR3 extends over 14 amino acids. The V gene's germline CDR1 is MNHEY and CDR2 SMNVEV (reference sequence). CDR3 amino acids: CASSSQGLNEKLFF. The DNA of the CDR3 is TGTGCCAGCAGTTCCCAGGGGCTTAATGAAAAACTGTTTTTT.

This clonotype showed up just a few times. V and J are TRBV11-2 and TRBJ2-1; TRBD1 might be the D (5 bases). Germline-derived CDR1 and CDR2 are SGHAT and FQNNGV. CDR3 length equals 12 residues. The ends were cut back, 5 bases at V and 15 bases at J, with 17 bases in the middle. CDR3 DNA sequence: TGTGCCAGCAGCCTAGGGGCTCCCGTTCGGTTCTTC. Encoded protein: CASSLGAPVRFF.

This clonotype was seen once. The rearrangement uses TRBV10-3 and TRBJ1-1; D not certain. Germline-derived CDR1 and CDR2 are ENHRY and SYGVKD. The CDR3 has 12 amino acids. V was pared by 6 bases and J by 5 bases, with 10 bases between. CDR3 sequence reads: CAIRGVETEAFF. The CDR3 DNA reads TGTGCCATCAGAGGAGTGGAGACTGAAGCTTTCTTT.

This clonotype occurred many times. The V call is TRBV20-1, the J call TRBJ2-3; TRBD2 might be the D (6 bases). Germline CDR1 reads DFQATT; CDR2 reads SNEGSKA (reference sequence). Trimming removed 5 bases from V and 0 bases from J, with 15 bases in between. The CDR3 consists of 15 residues. CDR3 DNA: TGCAGTGCTCCCTCCACGGGAGCTAGCACAGATACGCAGTATTTT. The encoded protein is CSAPSTGASTDTQYF.

The chain employs TRBV20-1 and TRBJ1-1; 10 bases are shared with TRBD1. V shed 3 bases and J 9 bases; nucleotides not matched to a gene: 7. The germline V gene encodes CDR1 DFQATT and CDR2 SNEGSKA (reference sequence). The CDR3 totals 13 residues. The CDR3 sequence is CSASAPGQGKAFF. The CDR3 DNA is TGCAGTGCTAGCGCACCGGGACAGGGGAAAGCTTTCTTT.

This sequence joins TRBV27 and TRBJ1-6, with 7 nucleotides matching TRBD1. With 6 bases clipped from V and 3 bases from J, the junction kept 5 bases outside the gene matches. The CDR3 loop spans 15 amino acids. Germline assignment: CDR1 MNHEY and CDR2 SMNVEV (reference sequence). CDR3 in amino acids: CASRLDRLYNSPLHF. The CDR3 nucleotides read TGTGCCAGCAGATTGGACAGGCTCTATAATTCACCCCTCCACTTT.

The chain couples TRBV5-8 to TRBJ1-2; 9 positions match TRBD1. V was pared by 1 base and J by 6 bases, with 4 bases of the junction left unmatched. From germline, CDR1 is SGHTS and CDR2 YDEGEE. The CDR3 runs to 14 residues. The CDR3 region has the DNA TGTGCCAGCAGCTTGTGGGACAGGGTTGATGGCTACACCTTC. Residues: CASSLWDRVDGYTF.

This clonotype has ten or more counts. The CDR3 is CSADTSGGHNEQFF. CDR3 coding DNA: TGCAGTGCTGACACTAGCGGGGGTCACAATGAGCAGTTCTTC. The rearrangement uses TRBV20-1 and TRBJ2-1, with TRBD2 matching 11 bases. Germline V lookup: CDR1 DFQATT, CDR2 SNEGSKA (reference sequence). The ends lost 5 bases at V and 5 bases at J; junction bases unmatched: 5. The CDR3 length is 14 residues.

This clonotype came up many times. The gene calls are TRBV5-6 and TRBJ2-1; 10 bases map to TRBD2. The CDR3 contains 15 residues. V was clipped by 4 bases and J by 7 bases; unmatched bases: 8. Germline-derived CDR1 and CDR2 are SGHDT and YYEEEE. CDR3 nucleotide sequence: TGTGCCAGCAGCCCCGTCCTAGCGGGGGCAAATGAGCAGTTCTTC. Its protein is CASSPVLAGANEQFF.

This clonotype was recorded at least ten times. The V call is TRBV4-3, the J call TRBJ2-1, with 8 bases matching TRBD2. The germline V gene encodes CDR1 LGHNA and CDR2 YSLEER. The CDR3 loop spans 17 amino acids. V shed 0 bases, J shed 3 bases, and the junction held 7 bases outside the gene matches. CDR3 sequence reads: CASSQDIGGANYNEQFF. In nucleotides, the CDR3 is TGCGCCAGCAGCCAAGATATCGGGGGGGCCAACTACAATGAGCAGTTCTTC.

The chain employs TRBV9 and TRBJ1-1; the match to TRBD1 covers 7 bases. The CDR3 extends over 14 amino acids. Germline V gene lookup returns CDR1 SGDLS and CDR2 YYNGEE. V gave up 0 bases and J gave up 8 bases; unmatched junction bases: 7. The CDR3 DNA is TGTGCCAGCAGCGTAGAGTACAGGGGCGCAGAAGCTTTCTTT. It yields the protein CASSVEYRGAEAFF.

This clonotype was counted a few times. The V call is TRBV7-9, the J call TRBJ2-3; weak D call: TRBD2 (6 bases). V lost 7 bases and J lost 0, with 11 bases in between. CDR1 is SEHNR and CDR2 is FQNEAQ in the germline V gene (reference sequence). CDR3 length: 14 residues. DNA for the CDR3: TGTGCCAGCACCTATGGGGGGAGCACAGATACGCAGTATTTT. It yields the protein CASTYGGSTDTQYF.